These 10 T cell receptor beta chains share one sample of origin, sequenced in a study of CD8+ T cells in alopecia areata. Sequencing used cDNA as its template, made by extracting RNA and reverse transcribing it. Measured with immunoSEQ multiplex PCR; TCRdb has only the in-frame clones, and not every one. This table has around 120,000 clones, roughly 50% appearing once. Input material: NKG2D-low CD8+ T cells sorted from blood. The receptors come from a human donor with alopecia areata.

The V and J genes are TRBV7-3 and TRBJ2-5, with TRBD2 identical over 7 bases. This CDR3 is 15 amino acids long. Germline trimming cut 4 bases from V and 4 bases from J; bases unmatched to any gene: 9. Germline-derived CDR1 and CDR2 are SGHTA and FQGTGA. CDR3 DNA: TGTGCCAGCAGCTCTAGGGCGGGGGTACGAGAGACCCAGTACTTC. Protein: CASSSRAGVRETQYF.

This clone was recorded a few times. This chain joins TRBV30 and TRBJ2-1; D is possibly TRBD2 (6 bases). In germline, CDR1 is GTSNPN, CDR2 SVGIG (reference sequence). This CDR3 spans 15 amino acids. V lost 4 bases, J lost 1 base, and 14 bases lay in between. In DNA, the CDR3 is TGTGCCTGGAAGAGTGTGGGAGGTTCCTACAATGAGCAGTTCTTC. Its translation: CAWKSVGGSYNEQFF.

This clone was seen just once. V usage is TRBV30 and J usage is TRBJ2-1; tentatively, D is TRBD2 (6 bases). Germline CDR1 reads GTSNPN; CDR2 reads SVGIG (reference sequence). This CDR3 region has 15 residues. V lost 4 bases and J lost 9, with 22 bases in between. This CDR3 reads CAWKGGAGIWGEQFF. As DNA, the CDR3 is TGTGCCTGGAAAGGCGGGGCAGGGATATGGGGTGAGCAGTTCTTC.

Many counts were recorded for this clone. The chain carries TRBV7-2 and TRBJ2-6, with D possibly matching TRBD1 (6 bases). This CDR3 has 16 residues. Germline CDR1 and CDR2: SGHTA and FQGNSA. V was pared by 5 bases and J by 2 bases, with 13 bases between. The DNA for the CDR3 is TGTGCCAGCAGCCTAGTAGGGGGAACTGGGGCCAACGTCCTGACTTTC. This sequence encodes CASSLVGGTGANVLTF.

This rearrangement joins TRBV7-9 to TRBJ1-2; D unclear. V lost 1 base to trimming and J lost 4 bases, with 13 bases between them. Germline CDR1 SEHNR, CDR2 FQNEAQ (reference sequence). The CDR3 is 15 residues long. CDR3 protein: CASSLGSSLSYGYTF. In DNA, the CDR3 is TGTGCCAGCAGCTTAGGATCCAGTCTATCCTATGGCTACACCTTC.

The chain links TRBV5-1 to TRBJ2-7; no definite D call. Trimming removed 1 base from V and 2 bases from J, with 7 bases in between. CDR3 size: 13 residues. Germline V lookup: CDR1 SGHRS, CDR2 YFSETQ. The CDR3 loop is CASSLTGTYEQYF. The CDR3 DNA follows: TGCGCCAGCAGCTTGACCGGAACCTACGAGCAGTACTTC.

This chain links TRBV9 with TRBJ2-1; D is perhaps TRBD1 or TRBD2 (5 bases each). The ends were cut back, 4 bases at V and 10 bases at J, with 12 bases in the middle. CDR3 length equals 12 residues. CDR1 SGDLS and CDR2 YYNGEE come from the germline V gene. The CDR3 loop reads CASSKGTSEQFF. In DNA form, the CDR3 reads TGTGCCAGCAGCAAGGGGACCTCCGAGCAGTTCTTC.

This chain uses TRBV29-1 with TRBJ2-1; 8 bases agree with TRBD2. Trimming cost V 4 bases and J 8 bases; bases outside gene matches: 10. Germline values: CDR1 SQVTM, CDR2 ANQGSEA. The CDR3 loop spans 14 amino acids. Here the CDR3 reads CSVVSGTSIDEQFF. The CDR3, as DNA: TGCAGCGTTGTCTCCGGGACTAGTATCGATGAGCAGTTCTTC.

The chain is built from TRBV5-6 and TRBJ2-5, with 7 bases matching TRBD2. J lost 4 bases, V lost 5 bases, and 2 bases had no gene match. Germline CDR1 SGHDT, CDR2 YYEEEE. This CDR3 spans 12 amino acids. CDR3 bases: TGTGCCAGCAGTTCGGGGGGAGAGACCCAGTACTTC. It is translated as CASSSGGETQYF.

Regarding this clone: Other DNA sequences in this sample translate to the same CDR3. The chain combines TRBV29-1 with TRBJ2-3; TRBD1 matches at 7 bases. This CDR3 region has 13 residues. Germline V gene lookup returns CDR1 SQVTM and CDR2 ANQGSEA. V lost 6 bases to trimming and J lost 5 bases; unmatched junction nucleotides: 8. The CDR3 region is CSVGTARGDTQYF. The DNA of the CDR3 is TGCAGCGTAGGGACAGCCCGCGGAGATACGCAGTATTTT.